These 9 T cell receptor beta chains originate from one sample sequenced in a study of T cell responses to AZD1222 COVID-19 vaccine. Clones were sequenced by immunoSEQ multiplex PCR, and TCRdb holds only the in-frame ones, with some missing. This repertoire shows 100,000 to 150,000 clones, approximately 90% found once; its top ten account for over 7.5%. The sample in question was peripheral blood, obtained 28 days after the second AZD1222 dose. The receptor source for this set is an adult who received the AZD1222 COVID-19 vaccine.

This clone came up once. The chain recombines TRBV7-9 with TRBJ1-3; 8 bases are shared with TRBD1. After removal of 4 bases from V and 3 bases from J, the junction contained 5 bases not matched to a gene. This CDR3 region has 15 residues. Looked up from germline, CDR1 is SEHNR and CDR2 is FQNEAQ (reference sequence). The CDR3 nucleotides are TGTGCCAGCAGCTCGGACAGGGATGTTGGAAACACCATATATTTT. Encoded protein: CASSSDRDVGNTIYF.

The chain carries TRBV12-1 and TRBJ2-7; TRBD1, the table's D call, lacks a check against the DNA. TRBV12-1 is given as a pseudogene. The CDR3 sequence is 14 residues long. CDR3 sequence: CASSPGTVPYEQYF. DNA for the CDR3: TGTGCCAGCAGCCCCGGGACAGTCCCCTACGAGCAGTACTTC.

The rearrangement links TRBV18 to TRBJ1-2; D might be TRBD1 (5 bases). The CDR3 is 12 amino acids. The germline V gene encodes CDR1 KGHSH and CDR2 LQKENI. V dropped 6 bases and J dropped 6 bases, with 11 bases sitting between them. The CDR3 bases are TGTGCCAGCTCTCGGCAGGGAGATGGCTACACCTTC. It translates to CASSRQGDGYTF.

This chain connects TRBV5-1 to TRBJ1-5, with 7 bases lining up with TRBD1. V dropped 0 bases and J dropped 6; count of bases not matched to a gene: 3. CDR3 size: 14 residues. Germline CDR1 and CDR2: SGHRS and YFSETQ. The CDR3: CASSLDRGGQPQHF. The CDR3 coding sequence is TGCGCCAGCAGCTTGGACAGGGGAGGTCAGCCCCAGCATTTT.

The V gene is TRBV5-1, the J gene TRBJ1-1; D is possibly TRBD1 (5 bases). Trimming left V 0 bases short and J 4 bases short, with 16 bases between. The germline CDR1 and CDR2 sequences are SGHRS and YFSETQ. This CDR3 is built from 16 residues. In DNA, the CDR3 is TGCGCCAGCAGCTTGGCCTCTTCTAGGGGAGGCACTGAAGCTTTCTTT. Its translation is CASSLASSRGGTEAFF.

This chain joins TRBV5-8 and TRBJ2-1, with a weak D call TRBD2 (5 bases). V lost 0 bases to trimming and J lost 0 bases, with 7 bases between them. Germline CDR1 is SGHTS and CDR2 is YDEGEE. This CDR3 has 15 amino acids. In DNA, the CDR3 is TGTGCCAGCAGCTTGGTGGGGAGCTCCTACAATGAGCAGTTCTTC. It is translated as CASSLVGSSYNEQFF.

As DNA, the CDR3 is TGTGCCAGCAGTTTTAGCGGGGAGAGCGACGAGCAGTACTTC. This gives the protein CASSFSGESDEQYF. This chain connects TRBV27 to TRBJ2-7; 8 nucleotides match TRBD2. The V gene end was trimmed by 3 bases and the J gene end by 5 bases; junction bases not matched to a gene: 6. Germline values: CDR1 MNHEY, CDR2 SMNVEV (reference sequence). The length of the CDR3 is 14 residues.

The J gene is TRBJ2-3, the V gene TRBV15; tentative D call: TRBD1 (6 bases). The germline V and J ends were trimmed by 3 bases and 2 bases, with 18 bases remaining between them. This CDR3 has 17 residues. Germline lookup yields CDR1 LNHNV and CDR2 YYDKDF (reference sequence). CDR3: CATSSGTGPSHTDTQYF. CDR3 sequence (DNA): TGTGCCACCAGCAGCGGAACAGGGCCTTCCCACACAGATACGCAGTATTTT.

This sequence joins TRBV5-4 and TRBJ2-7; 7 positions match TRBD1. The CDR3 covers 14 residues. V shed 6 bases, J shed 5 bases, and the junction held 11 bases outside the gene matches. In germline, CDR1 is SGHNT, CDR2 YYREEE (reference sequence). The CDR3 region is CASTREGGADEQYF. The CDR3 region has the DNA TGTGCCAGCACCAGGGAAGGGGGCGCGGACGAGCAGTACTTC.